This T cell receptor (beta chain) was sequenced during a study of T-cell memory formation after mild COVID-19. Study-wide findings and caveats: Pre-infection memory harbored some responding clones, suggesting cross-reactive memory joined. A second wave expanding day 15 to 37 was CD4+-biased; contracting clones were balanced.

A word on this clonotype: The antigen remains unidentified.

V gave up 2 bases and J gave up 0 bases, with 5 bases separating them. The CDR3 runs 14 residues. TCRdb re-called the 5' RACE reads with MiXCR, one entry per CDR3 protein. Among 200,000 to 250,000 distinct CDR3 sequences listed, about 9.2% were seen once. The chain employs TRBV12-3 or TRBV12-4 and TRBJ1-5, with no clear D. Material for sequencing was PBMCs or a T cell subset sorted from them (not recorded which). This receptor was taken from a man aged 18 to 29 who had mild COVID-19 (a few samples of this study predate the infection). Cell type and time point are not known. CDR3 protein: CASSLYRSNQPQHF. The CDR3 coding sequence is TGTGCCAGCAGTTTATATCGTAGCAATCAGCCCCAGCATTTT.